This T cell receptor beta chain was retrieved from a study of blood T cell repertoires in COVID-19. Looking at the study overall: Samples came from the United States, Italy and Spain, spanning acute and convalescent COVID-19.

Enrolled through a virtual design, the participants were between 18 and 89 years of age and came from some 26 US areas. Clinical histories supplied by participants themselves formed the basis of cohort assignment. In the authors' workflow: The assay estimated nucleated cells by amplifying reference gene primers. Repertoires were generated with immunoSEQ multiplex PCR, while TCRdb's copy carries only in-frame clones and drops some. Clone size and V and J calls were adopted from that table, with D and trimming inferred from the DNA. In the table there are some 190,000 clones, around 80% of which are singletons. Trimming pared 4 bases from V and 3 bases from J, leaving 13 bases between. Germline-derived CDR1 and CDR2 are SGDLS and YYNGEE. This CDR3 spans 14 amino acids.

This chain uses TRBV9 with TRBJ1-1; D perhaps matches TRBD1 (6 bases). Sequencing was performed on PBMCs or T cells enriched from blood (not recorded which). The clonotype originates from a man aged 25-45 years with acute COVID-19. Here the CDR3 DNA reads TGTGCCAGCAGCTTGCGAACAGGGTACACTGAAGCTTTCTTT. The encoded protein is CASSLRTGYTEAFF.